This entry is about one TCR beta chain. What it binds is unknown. PCR used 60 Vbeta primers and 13 Jbeta primers. Profiling relied on immunoSEQ multiplex PCR, and the TCRdb table lists in-frame clones only, not all of them. The top ten hold around 3.7% of the sample, which has around 93,000 clones, about four fifths seen once. Germline CDR1 reads SGHAT; CDR2 reads FQNNGV. This CDR3 has 15 amino acids. The V end lost 5 bases, the J end lost 0 bases, and 11 bases lay between the germline ends. The sample is drawn from a study of cytomegalovirus exposure and HLA in healthy donors. General study findings and limits: A later analysis found TCR association rates differed by HLA locus, highest for DRB1 and lowest for HLA-C.

This chain connects TRBV11-2 to TRBJ1-3; possible D gene TRBD1, 5 bases. The clonotype comes from a man aged 25 to 40 in good health and CMV-seropositive. Source material: PBMCs. The CDR3 sequence is CASSEQASSGNTIYF. DNA for the CDR3: TGTGCCAGCAGCGAACAGGCCAGCTCTGGAAACACCATATATTTT.